The entry that follows covers one T cell receptor (beta chain) sequence. What it recognizes is unknown. This sample is drawn from a study of response to subunit inactivated influenza vaccine. V shed 5 bases and J shed 6 bases, with 16 bases lying between them. The CDR3 runs to 15 residues. Germline CDR1 and CDR2: PRHDT and FYEKMQ (reference sequence). General study findings and limits: After each seasonal influenza vaccination, few new T cells are recruited, the authors suggested.

MiXCR was run by TCRdb on the RT-PCR reads, yielding one entry per CDR3 protein. The sample yields roughly 760,000 distinct CDR3 sequences, 21% seen once. The rearrangement links TRBV13 to TRBJ2-2; TRBD2 is a possible D gene (6 bases). The sequenced sample was PBMCs from blood, obtained around 5 days after vaccination. This TCR was recovered from a man between 50 and 59 years old who received an inactivated influenza vaccine. The CDR3 spells CASSRGLLTSGELFF. In DNA form, the CDR3 reads TGTGCCAGCAGCAGGGGACTGCTTACCTCCGGGGAGCTGTTTTTT.